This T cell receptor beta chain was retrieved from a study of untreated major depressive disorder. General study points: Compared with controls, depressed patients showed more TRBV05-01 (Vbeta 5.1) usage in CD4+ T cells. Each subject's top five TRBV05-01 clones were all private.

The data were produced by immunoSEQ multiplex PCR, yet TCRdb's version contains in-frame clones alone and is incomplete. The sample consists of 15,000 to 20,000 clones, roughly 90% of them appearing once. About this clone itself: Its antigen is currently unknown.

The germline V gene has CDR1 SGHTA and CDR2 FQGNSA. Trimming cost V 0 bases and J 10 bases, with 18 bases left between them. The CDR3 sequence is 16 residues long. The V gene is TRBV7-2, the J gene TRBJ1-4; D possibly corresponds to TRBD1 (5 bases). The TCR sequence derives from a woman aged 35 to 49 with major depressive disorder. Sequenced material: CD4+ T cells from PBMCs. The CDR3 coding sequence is TGTGCCAGCAGCTTAGCCGGTGGCAGCTGGGGGGGAAAACTGTTTTTT. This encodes CASSLAGGSWGGKLFF.